The 3 T cell receptor beta chains below were found in one sample sequenced in a study of shared clonotypes between healthy human individuals. Profiling relied on immunoSEQ multiplex PCR, and the TCRdb table lists in-frame clones only, not all of them. The profile shows approximately 1,500,000 clones, roughly 96% of them singletons. The sample comprised naive CD4+ T cells sorted from blood. Subset in this sample: CD45RA+ positively selected. The receptor set was obtained from a young man in good health.

The rearrangement uses TRBV6-5 and TRBJ2-7; 11 positions match TRBD2. CDR1 and CDR2 from the germline V gene are MNHEY and SVGAGI. The CDR3 contains 15 residues. J gave up 7 bases and V 2 bases, and 7 bases lay outside the gene matches. The CDR3 DNA reads as TGTGCCAGCAGTTACGGACTAGCGGGTGCATGGGAGCAGTACTTC. It translates to CASSYGLAGAWEQYF.

The gene calls are TRBV5-4 and TRBJ2-1, with 7 bases identical to TRBD2. V was pared by 3 bases and J by 7 bases, with 7 bases of the junction left unmatched. The V gene's germline CDR1 is SGHNT and CDR2 YYREEE (reference sequence). CDR3 length equals 14 residues. This CDR3 is CASSYPGGGNEQFF. In nucleotides, the CDR3 is TGTGCCAGCAGCTACCCGGGGGGTGGGAATGAGCAGTTCTTC.

The chain has TRBV28 and TRBJ1-4, with a weak D call TRBD1 (5 bases). V was shortened by 7 bases and J by 8 bases, with 17 bases between the two germline ends. The CDR3 loop spans 14 amino acids. CDR1 and CDR2 (germline): MDHEN, SYDVKM. The CDR3 DNA follows: TGTGCCAGCACCTGGTGGGGCGGGGCGGAAAAACTGTTTTTT. Protein sequence: CASTWWGGAEKLFF.